The present T cell receptor (beta chain) was sequenced within a study of blood T cells in healthy people across ages (dated by TCRdb to the mid-2010s). A note on the overall study: Template switching captured roughly one uniquely barcoded TCR beta cDNA molecule per two T cells in model experiments. Using deep sequencing normalized with unique cDNA molecular identifiers, the study measured how TCR beta repertoire diversity changes with age. The donors were divided into four age groups: young (average around 15 years), middle-aged (approximately 39), aged (approximately 62) and long-lived (about 90). The study analyzed two additional independent replicas of 1 million unique cDNA reads from the same blood draw for two donors, one aged 18 to 29 and one aged 80 or older. To avoid experimental bias, donors of different ages were randomly spread across the sequencing lanes. Study-wide conclusions, independent of this receptor: Estimates of total diversity based on one million sequenced T cells were considered lower bounds and underestimates. Donor CMV infection status was unknown, potentially confounding age-related changes in expanded clonotypes. Conclusive comparison of naive and antigen-experienced compartments was prevented by the profiling of bulk unsorted PBMCs. There was a strong correlation between observed TCR beta diversity and the percentage of naive T cells measured by flow cytometry. Observed TCR beta diversity per million T cells fell roughly linearly with age, and a significant reduction was already apparent by age roughly 40. Compared with the aged group, the long-lived group had more naive CD4+ T cells, fewer expanded clones and increased TCR diversity, a pattern suggesting age selection.

The cysteine opens and the phenylalanine closes a CDR3 of 14 amino acids. Kept here is only the CDR3 DNA, which spans 42 bases and is read in frame from base 1. In the germline V gene (reference sequence), CDR1 corresponds to DFQATT and CDR2 to SNEGSKA. V is shortened by 3 bases, J by 2 bases, and the region joining them spans 11 bases. The library was made by 5' RACE. Data came from an Illumina HiSeq 2500. A second PCR of about 6 to 12 cycles was performed with a sample-barcoded 5' primer and a J-beta primer mix. A unique molecular identifier was introduced onto each TCR beta cDNA molecule by a template-switch 5' adaptor carrying 12 random nucleotides. Each sample yielded at least 2.5 million CDR3-containing paired-end reads. The Mint cDNA synthesis kit, primed by a TRBC-specific oligonucleotide, was used to synthesize first-strand cDNA from all RNA. Following uracil-DNA glycosylase treatment, a first 18-cycle PCR with universal primers M1SS and BC2_uni_R was performed on all cDNA. The published analysis was carried out like this. Each sample was normalized by randomly selecting 1 million high-quality reads, each carrying a distinct molecular identifier. Reads with shared molecular identifiers were discarded instead of being binned into consensus sequences. MiTCR, with a Q25 quality threshold and the strictest error-elimination algorithm, was used for CDR3 identification, clonotype clustering and error correction. A nonparametric unseen species model with Euler transformation was used to estimate a lower bound on total TCR beta diversity. TCRdb reanalyzed the raw reads on its own, using fastp at Q25 for trimming and MiXCR for clone calling, and kept in-frame beta chains. Duplicate CDR3 protein sequences are folded into a single record with the most common DNA and genes. It is TCRdb's table, rather than the study itself, that gives the V and J calls and clone size. Across this sample there are about 1.4 million distinct CDR3 sequences, with 59% seen only once. The biggest ten clones account for 6.5% to 8.5% of the sample.

The donors were roughly 39 Caucasian individuals from Russia, aged roughly 6 to 100 years, who were systemically healthy. Each donor gave approximately 9.4 milliliters of peripheral blood, drawn into EDTA-treated Vacutainer tubes. Ficoll-Paque density-gradient centrifugation was used to isolate PBMCs, with at least 7 million per sample. Trizol reagent was used to extract total RNA from the PBMCs, yielding at least 6 micrograms per sample. For every donor, flow cytometry on a PBMC aliquot measured the percentage of naive CD45RAhigh/CD27high T cells. On this clonotype: Its cognate antigen has yet to be identified. No qualities accompany the bases; no much larger clone lies one base away.

The TCR comes from a man between 18 and 35 years old in good health. The sequenced material came from blood. The chain employs TRBV20-1 and TRBJ2-1; the D gene is possibly TRBD2, with 6 bases matching. The encoded CDR3 is CSARVAETYNEQFF. The bases read TGCAGTGCTAGGGTAGCGGAAACCTACAATGAGCAGTTCTTC.